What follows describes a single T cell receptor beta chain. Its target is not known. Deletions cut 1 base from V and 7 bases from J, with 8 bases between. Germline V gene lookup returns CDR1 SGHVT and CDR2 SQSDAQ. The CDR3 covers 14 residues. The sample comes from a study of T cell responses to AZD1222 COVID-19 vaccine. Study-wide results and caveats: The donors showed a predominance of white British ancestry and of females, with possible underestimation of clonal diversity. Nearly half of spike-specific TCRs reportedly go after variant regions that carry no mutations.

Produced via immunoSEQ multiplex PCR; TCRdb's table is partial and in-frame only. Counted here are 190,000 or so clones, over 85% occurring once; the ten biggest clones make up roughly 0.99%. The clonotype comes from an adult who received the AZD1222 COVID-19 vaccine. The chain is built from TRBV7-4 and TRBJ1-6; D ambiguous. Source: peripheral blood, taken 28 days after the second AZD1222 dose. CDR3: CASSLVGPNSPLHF. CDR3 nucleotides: TGTGCCAGCAGCTTAGTCGGGCCAAATTCACCCCTCCACTTT.